Listed below are T cell receptor beta chains from one sample, sequenced in a study of shared clonotypes between healthy human individuals. Assay used: immunoSEQ multiplex PCR; TCRdb lists only in-frame clones, some missing. Seen here are a few million clones, approximately 93% observed once, and the top ten hold about 0.37%. The sequenced sample consisted of naive CD4+ T cells from PBMCs. The receptor source for this set is a young man in good health. Some clones in this sample may be carry-over from other donors' samples. Each CDR3 is given with its conserved first and last residue. The D gene is left open where the match is weak. A clone size is listed for some rows: how often the clone was seen (once, few, many), or a class if it is expanded.

clone_size d_call j_call v_call cdr3_nt cdr3_aa
NA TRBD2 TRBJ2-7 TRBV5-4 TGTGCCAGCAGCCCCCGACTAGCGGGAGATGTTGGCGAGCAGTACTTC CASSPRLAGDVGEQYF
NA NA TRBJ2-6 TRBV6-5 TGTGCCAGCGCCAGCATGTCTGGGGCCAACGTCCTGACTTTC CASASMSGANVLTF
NA NA TRBJ2-7 TRBV7-9 TGTGCCAGCAGCTTAGCGGACTACGAGCAGTACTTC CASSLADYEQYF
NA TRBD1 TRBJ2-7 TRBV29-1 TGCAGCGTTCACAGGGGCTACGAGCAGTACTTC CSVHRGYEQYF
NA TRBD1 TRBJ1-1 TRBV5-6 TGTGCCAGCAGCCTCACTAAACAGGGGGCAAGCACTGAAGCTTTCTTT CASSLTKQGASTEAFF
NA NA TRBJ1-2 TRBV5-4 TGTGCCAGCAGCTTGGCGCGGGGGGCCACGGGTGGCTACACCTTC CASSLARGATGGYTF
few NA TRBJ1-2 TRBV11-3 TGTGCCAGCAGTGCCTCGGTAGGCGATGGCTACACCTTC CASSASVGDGYTF
NA NA TRBJ2-7 TRBV29-1 TGCAGCGTCTCGACAGGGACTGTCTCTACCGAGCAGTACTTC CSVSTGTVSTEQYF
NA NA TRBJ1-3 TRBV28 TGTGCCAGCAGGACGGGGGGAACTGGAAACACCATATATTTT CASRTGGTGNTIYF
NA NA TRBJ2-3 TRBV5-1 TGCGCCAGCAGCTTCGGACAGACAGATACGCAGTATTTT CASSFGQTDTQYF
NA NA TRBJ1-5 TRBV6-4 TGTGCCAGCAGTGAAGAGTTTAGCAATCAGCCCCAGCATTTT CASSEEFSNQPQHF
NA NA TRBJ2-5 TRBV5-1 TGCGCCAGCCGCCAGATAGCGGCAGAGACCCAGTACTTC CASRQIAAETQYF
NA TRBD2 TRBJ2-3 TRBV5-1 TGCGCCAGCAGCTTGTGGCCGAGCGGGGTTAACACAGATACGCAGTATTTT CASSLWPSGVNTDTQYF
NA NA TRBJ2-7 TRBV7-2 TGTGCCAGCAGCCCAGGGGTCTACTACGAGCAGTACTTC CASSPGVYYEQYF
NA NA TRBJ2-7 TRBV7-2 TGTGCCAGCAGCTCGACCTACGAGCAGTACTTC CASSSTYEQYF
NA TRBD1 TRBJ2-7 TRBV5-1 TGCGCCAGCAGCTTGGCTCCAGGGGGATTGTACGAGCAGTACTTC CASSLAPGGLYEQYF
NA TRBD1 TRBJ2-7 TRBV5-1 TGCGCCAGCAGCGCCGGGACAGGGGGCGGCGAGCAGTACTTC CASSAGTGGGEQYF
NA NA TRBJ2-1 TRBV5-1 TGCGCCAGCAAATCGGGGACTGAATCCTACAATGAGCAGTTCTTC CASKSGTESYNEQFF
NA NA TRBJ2-2 TRBV7-8 TGTGCCAGCAGCGCCCAGAACACCGGGGAGCTGTTTTTT CASSAQNTGELFF
once NA TRBJ2-2 TRBV15 TGTGCCACCAGCAGAGAAGCCAGGAACACCGGGGAGCTGTTTTTT CATSREARNTGELFF
NA NA TRBJ2-1 TRBV21-1 TGTGCCAGCAGCAAAGCATTTACGGGATCATACAATGAGCAGTTCTTC CASSKAFTGSYNEQFF
NA NA TRBJ2-7 TRBV6-1 TGTGCCAGCAGTGAATCTCCGGGCAAGAGCTACGAGCAGTACTTC CASSESPGKSYEQYF
NA NA TRBJ1-4 TRBV18 TGTGCCAGCTCACCTAATCAGGGGGAAAAACTGTTTTTT CASSPNQGEKLFF
NA NA TRBJ2-2 TRBV19 TGTGCCAGTAACGTAGGGGGAGTCCGGGAGCTGTTTTTT CASNVGGVRELFF
NA NA TRBJ1-2 TRBV9 TGTGCCAGCAGCCAGAACAGAGACTATGGCTACACCTTC CASSQNRDYGYTF
NA NA TRBJ2-3 TRBV29-1 TGCAGCGTTGTAGGCGGGAGCACAGATACGCAGTATTTT CSVVGGSTDTQYF
NA TRBD1 TRBJ2-3 TRBV29-1 TGCAGCGGGGGACAGGGCCTCACAGATACGCAGTATTTT CSGGQGLTDTQYF
NA TRBD1 TRBJ2-7 TRBV7-9 TGTGCCAGCAGCTCCGACAGGGGCACCTCCTACGAGCAGTACTTC CASSSDRGTSYEQYF
NA TRBD1 TRBJ1-3 TRBV6-1 TGTGCCAGCAGTGAAGCAAAAGGGACAGGGAGTAATATTAAAGGAAACACCATATATTTT CASSEAKGTGSNIKGNTIYF
NA TRBD1 TRBJ2-3 TRBV5-5 TGTGCCAGCAGCTTCCGGGACAGGGGTAGCACAGATACGCAGTATTTT CASSFRDRGSTDTQYF
NA TRBD1 TRBJ1-4 TRBV28 TGTGCCAGCAGTCCCCGACAGGGGACGGGAACTAATGAAAAACTGTTTTTT CASSPRQGTGTNEKLFF
NA NA TRBJ1-5 TRBV7-2 TGTGCCAGCAGCTTATCTGGGGTATTCGGTCAGCCCCAGCATTTT CASSLSGVFGQPQHF
few NA TRBJ1-5 TRBV30 TGTGCCTGGAGTGTGAGCGGGAATCAGCCCCAGCATTTT CAWSVSGNQPQHF
few NA TRBJ2-5 TRBV2 TGTGCCAGCAGTGATTGGGAGACCCAGTACTTC CASSDWETQYF
NA NA TRBJ1-2 TRBV6-5 TGTGCCAGCAGTCCGAGGGCGACCATATATGGCTACACCTTC CASSPRATIYGYTF
NA NA TRBJ2-7 TRBV6-5 TGTGCCAGCAGTTCCCAGGGGAGGGAGCAGTACTTC CASSSQGREQYF
NA NA TRBJ2-1 TRBV7-9 TGTGCCAGCAGCCCAGGATGGCGGGTGGTAACCAATGAGCAGTTCTTC CASSPGWRVVTNEQFF
NA NA TRBJ1-2 TRBV9 TGTGCCAGCAGCCTAGACCTTGGCTATGGCTACACCTTC CASSLDLGYGYTF
NA TRBD1 TRBJ1-2 TRBV5-1 TGCGCCAGCAGCTCGGCCGGGACAGGGGGCTTTATCTATGGCTACACCTTC CASSSAGTGGFIYGYTF
NA NA TRBJ2-7 TRBV11-2 TGTGCCAGCAGTCGTGACCGGGATTACAACGAGCAGTACTTC CASSRDRDYNEQYF